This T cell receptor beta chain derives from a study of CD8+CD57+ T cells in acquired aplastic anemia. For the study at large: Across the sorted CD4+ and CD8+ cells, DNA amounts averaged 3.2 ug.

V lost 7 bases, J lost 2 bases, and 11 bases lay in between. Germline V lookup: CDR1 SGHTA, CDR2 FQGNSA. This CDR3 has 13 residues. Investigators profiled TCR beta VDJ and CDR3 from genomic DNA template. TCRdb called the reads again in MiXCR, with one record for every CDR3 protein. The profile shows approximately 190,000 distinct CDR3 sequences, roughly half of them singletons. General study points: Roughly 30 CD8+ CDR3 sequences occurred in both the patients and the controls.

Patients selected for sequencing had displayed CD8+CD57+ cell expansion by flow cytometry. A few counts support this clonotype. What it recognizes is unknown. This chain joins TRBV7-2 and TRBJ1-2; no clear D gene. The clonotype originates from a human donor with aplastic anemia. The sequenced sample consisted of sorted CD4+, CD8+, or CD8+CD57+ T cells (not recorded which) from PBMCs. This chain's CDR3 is CASKPTGNYGYTF. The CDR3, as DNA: TGTGCCAGCAAACCGACGGGGAACTATGGCTACACCTTC. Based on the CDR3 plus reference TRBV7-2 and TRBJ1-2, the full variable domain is GAGVSQSPSNKVTEKGKDVELRCDPISGHTALYWYRQSLGQGLEFLIYFQGNSAPDKSGLPSDRFSAERTGGSVSTLTIQRTQQEDSAVYLCASKPTGNYGYTFGSGTRLTVV.